A single sample gave rise to the 22 T cell receptor beta chains below, sequenced in a study of cytomegalovirus exposure and HLA in healthy donors. PCR amplification relied on 60 Vbeta primers (plus 13 Jbeta primers). Sequencing used immunoSEQ multiplex PCR; TCRdb keeps in-frame clones, though not all of them. The sample holds 100,000 to 150,000 clones, over 75% seen once. The sequenced sample consisted of PBMCs. The receptors stem from a woman between 40 and 55 years old in good health and CMV-seropositive.

This clone was counted once. The genes are TRBV6-4 and TRBJ2-5; 9 bases map to TRBD2. The J call could be wrong; TRBJ2-7 is a better fit for the DNA end. CDR3 length equals 13 residues. Germline V lookup: CDR1 MRHNA, CDR2 SNTAGT. The CDR3 DNA reads as TGTGCCAGCAGCCGAGGACTAGCGACCGAGCAGTACTTC. As protein: CASSRGLATEQYF.

V and J are TRBV10-2 and TRBJ1-4, with 8 positions matching TRBD1. CDR1 is WSHSY and CDR2 is SAAADI in the germline V gene. This CDR3 is built from 15 residues. V was pared by 6 bases and J by 4 bases, with 7 bases of the junction left unmatched. CDR3 nucleotide sequence: TGCGCCAGCAGGGAAAGGACAGGGATTAATGAAAAACTGTTTTTT. Amino acids: CASRERTGINEKLFF.

The V and J genes are TRBV15 and TRBJ2-7, with 8 bases matching TRBD1. CDR1 and CDR2 (germline): LNHNV, YYDKDF (reference sequence). After removal of 0 bases from V and 5 bases from J, the junction contained 9 bases not matched to a gene. This CDR3 has 16 residues. CDR3 loop: CATSRDRRAGGDEQYF. The CDR3 nucleotides read TGTGCCACCAGCAGAGATCGTCGGGCAGGGGGCGACGAGCAGTACTTC.

This chain links TRBV18 with TRBJ2-7, with a tentative D call TRBD1 (5 bases). V lost 4 bases and J lost 4, with 14 bases in between. Germline V CDR1 and CDR2: KGHSH, LQKENI. CDR3 length: 14 residues. The CDR3 is CASSLAGLAYEQYF. CDR3 in DNA: TGTGCCAGCTCACTCGCAGGGCTTGCTTACGAGCAGTACTTC. The entire variable domain, with the rest obtained from reference TRBV18 and TRBJ2-7, is as follows: NAGVMQNPRHLVRRRGQEARLRCSPMKGHSHVYWYRQLPEEGLKFMVYLQKENIIDESGMPKERFSAEFPKEGPSILRIQQVVRGDSAAYFCASSLAGLAYEQYFGPGTRLTVT.

The chain couples TRBV5-1 to TRBJ2-1, with a possible D match to TRBD1 (6 bases). Germline lookup yields CDR1 SGHRS and CDR2 YFSETQ. The CDR3 length is 15 residues. Trimming pared 7 bases from V and 2 bases from J, leaving 16 bases between. CDR3 sequence reads: CASLPPGGTYNEQFF. The CDR3, as DNA: TGCGCCAGCTTACCACCTGGGGGCACCTACAATGAGCAGTTCTTC.

The V and J genes are TRBV29-1 and TRBJ1-4, with D tentatively TRBD1 (5 bases). CDR3 size: 14 residues. V lost 4 bases to trimming and J lost 5 bases, with 14 bases between them. Germline V CDR1 and CDR2: SQVTM, ANQGSEA. The CDR3, as DNA: TGCAGCGTTGTTCAAGGGGCCTGGAATGAAAAACTGTTTTTT. Its protein is CSVVQGAWNEKLFF.

The gene calls are TRBV5-1 and TRBJ2-6; 8 nucleotides match TRBD1. The V and J ends lost 4 bases and 0 bases, in that order; junction bases with no gene match: 6. CDR3 length equals 17 residues. Germline values: CDR1 SGHRS, CDR2 YFSETQ. In DNA form, the CDR3 reads TGCGCCAGCAGCCGCTGGGACAGGAGCTCTGGGGCCAACGTCCTGACTTTC. Translated: CASSRWDRSSGANVLTF.

The rearrangement uses TRBV27 and TRBJ2-1; 7 bases are shared with TRBD2. The J segment lost 4 bases and the V segment lost 7 bases, leaving 16 bases of the junction unmatched. Germline V gives CDR1 MNHEY, CDR2 SMNVEV (reference sequence). The CDR3 runs to 17 residues. In DNA form, the CDR3 reads TGTGCCAGCACCAAATTGGCTCAGGCGGGAGCTTACAATGAGCAGTTCTTC. This gives the protein CASTKLAQAGAYNEQFF.

The chain combines TRBV7-9 with TRBJ1-5; 8 bases map to TRBD1. The J segment lost 7 bases and the V segment lost 2 bases, leaving 4 bases of the junction unmatched. This CDR3 has 14 amino acids. The germline gives CDR1 SEHNR, CDR2 FQNEAQ (reference sequence). CDR3 loop: CASSLQGANQPQHF. DNA of the CDR3: TGTGCCAGCAGCTTACAGGGGGCGAACCAGCCCCAGCATTTT.

The chain links TRBV4-2 to TRBJ2-7; 8 bases map to TRBD2. V shed 2 bases, J shed 0 bases, and the junction held 9 bases outside the gene matches. Looked up from germline, CDR1 is LGHNA and CDR2 is YNFKEQ. The CDR3 contains 17 residues. For the CDR3, the DNA is TGTGCCAGCAGCCAATCGGGGGGGCGGGAGGCCTCCTACGAGCAGTACTTC. Translated, it gives CASSQSGGREASYEQYF.

The chain uses TRBV11-1 and TRBJ2-1, with TRBD2 matching over 8 bases. Germline lookup yields CDR1 SGHAT and CDR2 FQDESV (reference sequence). After removal of 6 bases from V and 8 bases from J, the junction contained 12 bases not matched to a gene. The CDR3 runs to 15 residues. The CDR3, as DNA: TGTGCCAGCAGTCCCACCGGGACTAGTCTTCATGAGCAGTTCTTC. This translates into CASSPTGTSLHEQFF.

The chain's CDR3 is CAWSGLEQGRETQYF. CDR3 nucleotides: TGTGCCTGGAGTGGTCTCGAACAGGGCAGGGAGACCCAGTACTTC. The V and J genes are TRBV30 and TRBJ2-5; tentatively, D is TRBD1 (6 bases). The CDR3 has 15 residues. V was trimmed by 1 base and J by 5 bases, leaving 17 bases between them. The germline V gene has CDR1 GTSNPN and CDR2 SVGIG (reference sequence).

The chain is built from TRBV4-1 and TRBJ2-1; 7 positions agree with TRBD1. Germline CDR1 MGHRA, CDR2 YSYEKL. The V and J ends lost 5 bases and 2 bases, in that order; junction bases with no gene match: 9. The CDR3 extends over 16 amino acids. The CDR3 region is CASSYRGTRTYNEQFF. The DNA of the CDR3 is TGCGCCAGCAGCTACAGGGGAACTAGAACCTACAATGAGCAGTTCTTC.

The V call is TRBV9, the J call TRBJ1-2; D may be TRBD1 (5 bases). The CDR3 spans 17 residues. The V gene lost 0 bases and the J gene lost 0 bases, with 15 bases spanning the gap. Germline lookup yields CDR1 SGDLS and CDR2 YYNGEE. The CDR3 reads CASSVEAGRGSNYGYTF. The CDR3 bases are TGTGCCAGCAGCGTAGAAGCAGGGAGGGGATCTAACTATGGCTACACCTTC.

The gene calls are TRBV2 and TRBJ2-5; no firm D call. The CDR3 totals 12 residues. V lost 0 bases to trimming and J lost 5 bases, with 4 bases between them. Germline-derived CDR1 and CDR2 are SNHLY and FYNNEI. The CDR3 DNA reads TGTGCCAGCAGTGAAGCGCGGGAGACCCAGTACTTC. This translates into CASSEARETQYF.

The gene calls are TRBV9 and TRBJ1-5; D not resolved. Germline V lookup: CDR1 SGDLS, CDR2 YYNGEE. This CDR3 is built from 13 residues. Trimming pared 3 bases from V and 4 bases from J, leaving 8 bases between. Written as DNA, the CDR3 is TGTGCCAGCAGCGAAGCAGGAAATCAGCCCCAGCATTTT. It encodes CASSEAGNQPQHF. Using reference TRBV9 and TRBJ1-5 for the parts outside the CDR3, the full variable domain is DSGVTQTPKHLITATGQRVTLRCSPRSGDLSVYWYQQSLDQGLQFLIQYYNGEERAKGNILERFSAQQFPDLHSELNLSSLELGDSALYFCASSEAGNQPQHFGDGTRLSIL.

V usage is TRBV28 and J usage is TRBJ1-5; tentative D call: TRBD1 (6 bases). V lost 7 bases and J lost 4, with 8 bases in between. Germline CDR1 reads MDHEN; CDR2 reads SYDVKM. The CDR3 spans 12 residues. The CDR3 DNA sequence: TGTGCCAGCACTCAGGGGAATCAGCCCCAGCATTTT. As protein: CASTQGNQPQHF.

The chain has TRBV19 and TRBJ1-2, with a tentative D call TRBD1 (6 bases). Germline V gene data show CDR1 as LNHDA and CDR2 as SQIVND (reference sequence). With 7 bases removed from V and 5 bases from J, the gap between germline ends came to 23 bases. The length of the CDR3 is 16 residues. CDR3 residues: CASNSGQGMGSYGYTF. CDR3 DNA sequence: TGTGCCAGTAACTCTGGGCAGGGGATGGGATCGTATGGCTACACCTTC.

Turning to this clone: This sample includes further DNA sequences coding for the same CDR3. The gene calls are TRBV30 and TRBJ1-5; 7 bases are shared with TRBD1. V shed 1 base, J shed 2 bases, and the junction held 5 bases outside the gene matches. Per germline, CDR1 GTSNPN and CDR2 SVGIG (reference sequence). The length of the CDR3 is 15 residues. The CDR3 DNA reads TGTGCCTGGAGTGACCCAGGGGGTGGCAATCAGCCCCAGCATTTT. It specifies CAWSDPGGGNQPQHF.

The chain links TRBV5-3 to TRBJ2-1; the match to TRBD2 covers 15 bases. Being an ORF, TRBV5-3 has a function that is uncertain. The CDR3 contains 17 residues. Germline trimming cut 5 bases from V and 8 bases from J; bases unmatched to any gene: 11. CDR3 coding DNA: TGTGCCAGAAGTCTTGGACTAGCGGGAGGGTGGGTATATGAGCAGTTCTTC. As protein: CARSLGLAGGWVYEQFF.

The J gene is TRBJ1-5, the V gene TRBV6-5, with D uncertain. Germline-derived CDR1 and CDR2 are MNHEY and SVGAGI. Trimming left V 2 bases short and J 0 bases short, with 5 bases between. The CDR3 has 14 amino acids. CDR3 in amino acids: CASSYEYSNQPQHF. The DNA of the CDR3 is TGTGCCAGCAGTTACGAGTATAGCAATCAGCCCCAGCATTTT.

This clone turned up a few times. This chain joins TRBV5-5 and TRBJ2-5, with 7 bases aligning to TRBD1. The DNA matches TRBJ2-7 better at its end, which makes the J call doubtful. In germline, CDR1 is SGHKS, CDR2 YYEKEE (reference sequence). This CDR3 comprises 13 residues. The CDR3 nucleotides read TGTGCCAGCAGCTTTCCAGGGGGTTACGAGCAGTACTTC. It is translated as CASSFPGGYEQYF.